This TCR beta chain was identified in a study of blood T cell repertoires in COVID-19. Study at large: COVID-19 samples from acute and convalescent phases originated in the United States, Italy and Spain. T cells, B-cell-depleted T cells, or PBMCs supplied cDNA or gDNA.

Original processing methods: Amplifying reference gene primers gave estimates of nucleated cell counts. The data were produced by immunoSEQ multiplex PCR, yet TCRdb's version contains in-frame clones alone and is incomplete. V, J and clone size are taken as reported in that table, and D and trimming were inferred from the DNA itself. The table shows 55,000 to 90,000 clones, with approximately 83% occurring only once. Germline assignment: CDR1 SEHNR and CDR2 FQNEAQ (reference sequence). V was cut by 6 bases and J by 1 base, with 10 bases left in between. This CDR3 is 14 amino acids long. The TCR was taken from a woman between 55 and 75 years old with acute or convalescent COVID-19. Sequencing used peripheral blood. The chain is built from TRBV7-9 and TRBJ2-1; TRBD1 might be the D (6 bases). The CDR3 reads CASSSGQSYNEQFF. The CDR3 bases are TGTGCCAGCAGTTCCGGACAGTCCTACAATGAGCAGTTCTTC.